Listed below are T cell receptor beta chains from one sample, sequenced in a study of T cells in Graves' hyperthyroidism and ophthalmopathy. TCRdb fed the multiplex PCR reads into MiXCR, producing one record per CDR3 protein. The sample comprises around 350,000 distinct CDR3 sequences, approximately 19% of which are singletons, and around 3.4% rests with the top ten. The material sequenced was blood. These receptors were collected from a woman between 18 and 29 years old with Graves' hyperthyroidism. Each CDR3 is given with its conserved first and last residue. The D gene is left open where the match is weak. Size tells how often a clone was seen (once, few, many) or the class of an expanded clone, and some rows leave it out.

j_call: TRBJ1-1
d_call: .
clone_size: .
v_call: TRBV6-1
cdr3_nt: TGTGCCAGCAGGAACGGACGGAATGAAGCTTTCTTT
cdr3_aa: CASRNGRNEAFF

j_call: TRBJ2-7
d_call: .
clone_size: .
v_call: TRBV11-2
cdr3_nt: TGTGCCAGCAGCCTTGTGGCCGACGGAGGGACAATGTTTGGGCAGTACTTC
cdr3_aa: CASSLVADGGTMFGQYF

j_call: TRBJ1-1
d_call: .
clone_size: many
v_call: TRBV11-2
cdr3_nt: TGTGCCAGCAGCTTAGGGGGAGGGTATCCCGTGGCGTCTGAAGCTTTCTTT
cdr3_aa: CASSLGGGYPVASEAFF

j_call: TRBJ2-2
d_call: .
clone_size: many
v_call: TRBV24-1
cdr3_nt: TGTGCCACCAGGAGACATACCGGGGAGCTGTTTTTT
cdr3_aa: CATRRHTGELFF

j_call: TRBJ1-1
d_call: TRBD1
clone_size: many
v_call: TRBV11-2
cdr3_nt: TGTGCCAGCAGCCTACAACAACAGGGGGCTGGCACTGAAGCTTTCTTT
cdr3_aa: CASSLQQQGAGTEAFF

j_call: TRBJ1-2
d_call: .
clone_size: many
v_call: TRBV27
cdr3_nt: TGTGCCAGCAGTTTGAGGGGTTCGAACTATGGCTACACCTTC
cdr3_aa: CASSLRGSNYGYTF

j_call: TRBJ1-1
d_call: .
clone_size: many
v_call: TRBV30
cdr3_nt: TGTGCCTGGAGTGCGCAGGAGGACACTGAAGCTTTCTTT
cdr3_aa: CAWSAQEDTEAFF

j_call: TRBJ1-5
d_call: .
clone_size: .
v_call: TRBV6-1
cdr3_nt: TGTGCCAGCAGTCCGGGGCCGTATCAGCCCCAGCATTTT
cdr3_aa: CASSPGPYQPQHF

j_call: TRBJ2-2
d_call: .
clone_size: .
v_call: TRBV3-1
cdr3_nt: TGTGCCAGCAGCCAAGATTATATTCGGGAAGGGGAGCTGTTTTTT
cdr3_aa: CASSQDYIREGELFF

j_call: TRBJ1-1
d_call: TRBD1
clone_size: many
v_call: TRBV6-1
cdr3_nt: TGTGCCGACAGGGGGCTTGAAGCTTTCTTT
cdr3_aa: CADRGLEAFF

j_call: TRBJ2-7
d_call: TRBD2
clone_size: many
v_call: TRBV20-1
cdr3_nt: TGCAGTGCTAGTCGGGGGGGGTACGAGCAGTACTTC
cdr3_aa: CSASRGGYEQYF

j_call: TRBJ2-7
d_call: .
clone_size: many
v_call: TRBV20-1
cdr3_nt: TGCAGTGCCATTCACACGAGCTCCTACGAGCAGTACTTC
cdr3_aa: CSAIHTSSYEQYF

j_call: TRBJ2-5
d_call: .
clone_size: .
v_call: TRBV7-3
cdr3_nt: TGTGCCAGCAGCTTGTTGGCTGGTAATCAAGAGACCCAGTACTTC
cdr3_aa: CASSLLAGNQETQYF

j_call: TRBJ1-5
d_call: .
clone_size: many
v_call: TRBV7-2
cdr3_nt: TGTGCCAGCAGCCTACAGGGAGTCACTAACCAGCCCCAGCATTTT
cdr3_aa: CASSLQGVTNQPQHF

j_call: TRBJ1-1
d_call: .
clone_size: many
v_call: TRBV6-5
cdr3_nt: TGTGCCAGCAGGACACAGGGTTGGAACACTGAAGCTTTCTTT
cdr3_aa: CASRTQGWNTEAFF

j_call: TRBJ1-1
d_call: TRBD1
clone_size: many
v_call: TRBV2
cdr3_nt: TGTGCCAGCAGCATTGACAGGGGGGGCACTGAAGCTTTCTTT
cdr3_aa: CASSIDRGGTEAFF

j_call: TRBJ1-5
d_call: .
clone_size: .
v_call: TRBV15
cdr3_nt: TGTGCCACCAGCAGAGGCGGAAACAGGGTTGGTCAGCCCCAGCATTTT
cdr3_aa: CATSRGGNRVGQPQHF

j_call: TRBJ2-7
d_call: .
clone_size: many
v_call: TRBV20-1
cdr3_nt: TGCAGTGCTAGAGGGGACGGTGCGAGGTACGAGCAGTACTTC
cdr3_aa: CSARGDGARYEQYF

j_call: TRBJ2-2
d_call: .
clone_size: .
v_call: TRBV6-2/TRBV6-3
cdr3_nt: TGTGCCAGCAGTTATGTTTTGACCCCGAACACCGGGGAGCTGTTTTTT
cdr3_aa: CASSYVLTPNTGELFF

j_call: TRBJ1-2
d_call: .
clone_size: .
v_call: TRBV6-1
cdr3_nt: TGTGCCAGCAGTGTCACACAGAACTATGGCTACACCTTC
cdr3_aa: CASSVTQNYGYTF

j_call: TRBJ2-2
d_call: .
clone_size: many
v_call: TRBV5-1
cdr3_nt: TGCGCCAGCAGCTCCCGACTACCAACCGGGGAGCTGTTTTTT
cdr3_aa: CASSSRLPTGELFF

j_call: TRBJ2-5
d_call: TRBD2
clone_size: many
v_call: TRBV15
cdr3_nt: TGTGCCACCAGCAGGCAACAGCCCGGGGGGGAGACCCAGTACTTC
cdr3_aa: CATSRQQPGGETQYF

j_call: TRBJ1-3
d_call: TRBD1
clone_size: many
v_call: TRBV6-1
cdr3_nt: TGTGCCAGCAGTAGGGGACAGTCCTCTGGAAACACCATATATTTT
cdr3_aa: CASSRGQSSGNTIYF

j_call: TRBJ2-2
d_call: .
clone_size: many
v_call: TRBV19
cdr3_nt: TGTGCCAGTTGGATAGGGGCCCAGCTCACCGGGGAGCTGTTTTTT
cdr3_aa: CASWIGAQLTGELFF

j_call: TRBJ1-1
d_call: .
clone_size: many
v_call: TRBV6-5
cdr3_nt: TGTGCCAGCAGTTGGGGGACGGCGAACACTGAAGCTTTCTTT
cdr3_aa: CASSWGTANTEAFF

j_call: TRBJ1-1
d_call: .
clone_size: many
v_call: TRBV12-3/TRBV12-4
cdr3_nt: TGTGCCAGCAGCCTCCGGAGGACTGAAGCTTTCTTT
cdr3_aa: CASSLRRTEAFF

j_call: TRBJ2-5
d_call: .
clone_size: .
v_call: TRBV5-1
cdr3_nt: TGCGCCAGCAGCTTGAAACAAGAGACCCAGTACTTC
cdr3_aa: CASSLKQETQYF

j_call: TRBJ2-4
d_call: TRBD1
clone_size: many
v_call: TRBV6-5
cdr3_nt: TGTGCCAGCAGTTCTCCGGGACAGGTGAACATTCAGTACTTC
cdr3_aa: CASSSPGQVNIQYF

j_call: TRBJ2-7
d_call: TRBD2
clone_size: few
v_call: TRBV11-2
cdr3_nt: TGTGCCAGCTCACCGGGCAAGCCGGGACTAGCCTACGAGCAGTACTTC
cdr3_aa: CASSPGKPGLAYEQYF

j_call: TRBJ2-7
d_call: .
clone_size: many
v_call: TRBV7-8
cdr3_nt: TGTGCCAGCAGCCTCGGGGAGCGGACTGCCTACGAGCAGTACTTC
cdr3_aa: CASSLGERTAYEQYF

j_call: TRBJ2-7
d_call: .
clone_size: many
v_call: TRBV6-1
cdr3_nt: TGTGCCAGCAGGGGGGATCGGGCGAGTGAGCAGTACTTC
cdr3_aa: CASRGDRASEQYF

j_call: TRBJ1-3
d_call: .
clone_size: many
v_call: TRBV28
cdr3_nt: TGTGCCAGCTTTTCAATGGGTTCTGGAAACACCATATATTTT
cdr3_aa: CASFSMGSGNTIYF

j_call: TRBJ2-4
d_call: .
clone_size: .
v_call: TRBV12-3/TRBV12-4
cdr3_nt: TGTGCCAGCAGCCCCCGGAGGGCATCAATTAAGTACTTC
cdr3_aa: CASSPRRASIKYF

j_call: TRBJ1-2
d_call: .
clone_size: many
v_call: TRBV7-2
cdr3_nt: TGTGCCAGCAGCTTTGGGGCAGGGATTGGCTACACCTTC
cdr3_aa: CASSFGAGIGYTF

j_call: TRBJ1-3
d_call: .
clone_size: .
v_call: TRBV12-3/TRBV12-4
cdr3_nt: TGTGCCAGCAGTTTCGGGCAGGGGTACTCTGGAAACACCATATATTTT
cdr3_aa: CASSFGQGYSGNTIYF

j_call: TRBJ1-6
d_call: .
clone_size: .
v_call: TRBV9
cdr3_nt: TGTGCCAGCAGCGTAGGGACGCCTATCTATAATTCACCCCTCCACTTT
cdr3_aa: CASSVGTPIYNSPLHF

j_call: TRBJ2-1
d_call: TRBD1
clone_size: .
v_call: TRBV7-2
cdr3_nt: TGTGCCAGCAGCTTAGCCGGGACAGCATACAATGAGCAGTTCTTC
cdr3_aa: CASSLAGTAYNEQFF

j_call: TRBJ2-2
d_call: .
clone_size: many
v_call: TRBV20-1
cdr3_nt: TGCAGTGCGTTAAACCCGGAGATCGCGAACACCGGGGAGCTGTTTTTT
cdr3_aa: CSALNPEIANTGELFF

j_call: TRBJ1-2
d_call: .
clone_size: many
v_call: TRBV19
cdr3_nt: TGTGCCAGTAGTATGGGGTTTTGGTCCGGACGCCCTCTCTATGGCTACACCTTC
cdr3_aa: CASSMGFWSGRPLYGYTF

j_call: TRBJ1-1
d_call: .
clone_size: many
v_call: TRBV19
cdr3_nt: TGTGTGGCGCGCGGCCTTTCGAACACTGAAGCTTTCTTT
cdr3_aa: CVARGLSNTEAFF

j_call: TRBJ2-7
d_call: TRBD2
clone_size: many
v_call: TRBV7-9
cdr3_nt: TGTGCCAGCACCACCCCCGGGGGGGTCGGGAACGAGCAGTACTTC
cdr3_aa: CASTTPGGVGNEQYF

j_call: TRBJ1-2
d_call: .
clone_size: .
v_call: TRBV12-3/TRBV12-4
cdr3_nt: TGTGCCAGCAGTCCCGTGCAAAGCTATGGCTACACCTTC
cdr3_aa: CASSPVQSYGYTF

j_call: TRBJ2-7
d_call: TRBD1
clone_size: many
v_call: TRBV6-5
cdr3_nt: TGTGCCAGCGGAACAGGGGGGTACTACGAGCAGTACTTC
cdr3_aa: CASGTGGYYEQYF

j_call: TRBJ1-2
d_call: .
clone_size: many
v_call: TRBV5-1
cdr3_nt: TGCGCCAGCAGCCTGGGTTGGTGGGGAGACTATGGCTACACCTTC
cdr3_aa: CASSLGWWGDYGYTF

j_call: TRBJ2-7
d_call: .
clone_size: many
v_call: TRBV7-2
cdr3_nt: TGTGCCAGCAGCTTCGAAGCGTCCTACGAGCAGTACTTC
cdr3_aa: CASSFEASYEQYF

j_call: TRBJ2-5
d_call: .
clone_size: many
v_call: TRBV20-1
cdr3_nt: TGCAGTGCTAGAGATAGGGGTTGGGAGACCCAGTACTTC
cdr3_aa: CSARDRGWETQYF

j_call: TRBJ1-1
d_call: .
clone_size: .
v_call: TRBV5-1
cdr3_nt: TGCGCCAGCAGCACCCGGAGAAACACTGAAGCTTTCTTT
cdr3_aa: CASSTRRNTEAFF

j_call: TRBJ1-1
d_call: TRBD1
clone_size: many
v_call: TRBV11-2
cdr3_nt: TGTGCCGGCAGCGCGAGGGGGCCTGAAGCTTTCTTT
cdr3_aa: CAGSARGPEAFF

j_call: TRBJ2-5
d_call: .
clone_size: many
v_call: TRBV12-3/TRBV12-4
cdr3_nt: TGTGCCAGCAGTTTGATGGAGACCCAGTACTTC
cdr3_aa: CASSLMETQYF

j_call: TRBJ2-6
d_call: TRBD1
clone_size: many
v_call: TRBV12-3/TRBV12-4
cdr3_nt: TGTGCCAGCAGCTTGTGGACAGGGCGGTCTGGGGCCAACGTCCTGACTTTC
cdr3_aa: CASSLWTGRSGANVLTF

j_call: TRBJ1-5
d_call: .
clone_size: many
v_call: TRBV7-9
cdr3_nt: TGTGCCAGCAGCTTAGGCCACGGTCCGAGGGATCAGCCCCAGCATTTT
cdr3_aa: CASSLGHGPRDQPQHF